This T cell receptor beta chain was sequenced in a study of T-cell reconstitution after alpha-beta-depleted transplantation in children. Study-wide points: The main origin of T-cell counts and diversity one year after transplant was newly produced T cells. The study reportedly traced alpha-beta T cells about two months after transplant to several hundred expanded graft clones.

Unique molecular identifiers were incorporated when the TCRbeta library was constructed. TCRdb fed the PCR reads into MiXCR, producing one record per CDR3 protein. The table has 65,000 to 90,000 distinct CDR3 sequences, roughly 11% seen once. In its sample, this clonotype was seen many times. The antigen remains undetermined. The receptor's source is a boy between 10 and 17 years old with acute myeloid leukemia, due to receive a stem cell transplant. The sample in question was PBMCs, obtained before TCRalphabeta/CD19-depleted stem cell transplant.

The CDR3 DNA follows: TGTGCCAGCAGCTCCCCAAAGCAGGGACCCCCCTCCTACGAGCAGTACTTC. Translating gives CASSSPKQGPPSYEQYF. The chain employs TRBV11-2 and TRBJ2-7; D may be TRBD1 or TRBD2 (5 bases each). The V end lost 4 bases, the J end lost 0 bases, and 19 bases lay between the germline ends. This CDR3 has 17 residues. The germline gives CDR1 SGHAT, CDR2 FQNNGV.